Below, one T cell receptor beta chain is given with its context. From RNA transcripts, TCR beta CDR3 regions were amplified. With the HTBI primer set, the TCR CDR3 went through a first round of RT-PCR. TCRdb independently ran MiXCR on the multiplex PCR reads; one entry per CDR3 protein. Among around 600,000 distinct CDR3 sequences listed, less than 45% were seen once. These data originate in a study of T cells in Graves' hyperthyroidism and ophthalmopathy. Uncontrolled infection, other autoimmune disease, pregnancy or lactation barred patients from enrollment. In making diagnoses, clinical symptoms, serum thyroxine and TRAb, thyroid ultrasound and orbital computed tomography were all used. This CDR3 is built from 13 residues. Germline CDR1 SQVTM, CDR2 ANQGSEA. J lost 5 bases, V lost 1 base, and 4 bases had no gene match.

The sample consisted of peripheral blood or thyroid tissue (not recorded which). This chain connects TRBV29-1 to TRBJ1-2, with 7 nucleotides matching TRBD1. The TCR sequence derives from an adult man with Graves' disease, either hyperthyroidism or ophthalmopathy (not recorded which). The CDR3 loop is CSVEVGGEYGYTF. The CDR3 nucleotides read TGCAGCGTTGAAGTAGGGGGCGAGTATGGCTACACCTTC.